These T cell receptor beta chains were read from a single sample in a study of beta chain features in type 1 diabetes. Method: immunoSEQ multiplex PCR; TCRdb's copy keeps in-frame clones and lacks some. The table lists under 400,000 clones, approximately 14% of them singletons. Sequenced: central memory CD4+ T cells from blood. Receptors originate from a man aged 25 to 40 in good health. The CDR3 runs from the conserved cysteine through the conserved F or W. Each record gives: J gene, V gene, CDR3 length, D gene, clone size, CDR3 protein, CDR3 DNA. D genes are given only for firm matches. Not all rows give a size; the values are once, few, many and, for expanded clones, a class.

j_gene: TRBJ2-7; v_gene: TRBV19; len: 13; d_gene: .; abundance: few; CDR3aa: CASRGRQTYEQYF; CDR3nt: TGTGCCAGTAGGGGACGGCAGACCTACGAGCAGTACTTC
j_gene: TRBJ2-5; v_gene: TRBV11-3; len: 20; d_gene: TRBD2; abundance: .; CDR3aa: CASRTSQGPTSGRAGETQYF; CDR3nt: TGTGCCAGCAGAACCAGCCAGGGGCCCACCAGCGGGAGGGCCGGAGAGACCCAGTACTTC
j_gene: TRBJ1-3; v_gene: TRBV19; len: 17; d_gene: .; abundance: few; CDR3aa: CASSIPPGVRAGNTIYF; CDR3nt: TGTGCCAGTAGTATACCTCCAGGGGTCCGCGCAGGAAACACCATATATTTT
j_gene: TRBJ1-1; v_gene: TRBV7-2; len: 14; d_gene: TRBD1; abundance: few; CDR3aa: CASSPKRTGVGAFF; CDR3nt: TGTGCCAGCAGCCCGAAACGTACAGGGGTTGGTGCTTTCTTT
j_gene: TRBJ1-2; v_gene: TRBV13; len: 15; d_gene: .; abundance: .; CDR3aa: CASSLVGQNNYGYTF; CDR3nt: TGTGCCAGCAGCTTAGTCGGACAGAACAACTATGGCTACACCTTC
j_gene: TRBJ1-1; v_gene: TRBV25-1; len: 13; d_gene: .; abundance: few; CDR3aa: CASSGQGLAEAFF; CDR3nt: TGTGCCAGCAGTGGTCAGGGGCTGGCTGAAGCTTTCTTT
j_gene: TRBJ1-2; v_gene: TRBV7-8; len: 15; d_gene: .; abundance: .; CDR3aa: CASRPGRLSNYGYTF; CDR3nt: TGTGCCAGCAGACCTGGACGGCTATCTAACTATGGCTACACCTTC
j_gene: TRBJ1-6; v_gene: TRBV19; len: 14; d_gene: .; abundance: .; CDR3aa: CASSIVGAHSPLHF; CDR3nt: TGTGCCAGTAGTATCGTGGGGGCGCATTCACCCCTCCACTTT
j_gene: TRBJ2-1; v_gene: TRBV7-2; len: 12; d_gene: .; abundance: few; CDR3aa: CASSLAGGEQFF; CDR3nt: TGTGCCAGCAGCTTAGCGGGGGGTGAGCAGTTCTTC
j_gene: TRBJ2-7; v_gene: TRBV4-3; len: 19; d_gene: .; abundance: few; CDR3aa: CASSQRLGTPSSGSYEQYF; CDR3nt: TGCGCCAGCAGCCAACGTCTCGGGACTCCCAGCTCGGGCTCCTACGAGCAGTACTTC
j_gene: TRBJ2-1; v_gene: TRBV11-2; len: 17; d_gene: TRBD2; abundance: .; CDR3aa: CASSIDAASAGGNEQFF; CDR3nt: TGTGCCAGTAGTATAGACGCTGCTAGCGCCGGGGGGAATGAGCAGTTCTTC
j_gene: TRBJ2-2; v_gene: TRBV5-1; len: 16; d_gene: .; abundance: few; CDR3aa: CASSLVRGANTGELFF; CDR3nt: TGCGCCAGCAGCTTGGTCCGGGGCGCGAACACCGGGGAGCTGTTTTTT
j_gene: TRBJ1-4; v_gene: TRBV7-6; len: 14; d_gene: .; abundance: few; CDR3aa: CASSLGRLNEKLFF; CDR3nt: TGTGCCAGCAGCTTAGGACGGTTGAATGAAAAACTGTTTTTT
j_gene: TRBJ1-1; v_gene: TRBV30; len: 14; d_gene: .; abundance: .; CDR3aa: CAWSAWGGATEAFF; CDR3nt: TGTGCCTGGAGCGCCTGGGGGGGAGCCACTGAAGCTTTCTTT
j_gene: TRBJ2-3; v_gene: TRBV19; len: 16; d_gene: .; abundance: few; CDR3aa: CASKPSPFLRPDTQYF; CDR3nt: TGTGCCAGTAAGCCCTCACCCTTCCTGCGCCCAGATACGCAGTATTTT